The 28 T cell receptor beta chains given below trace back to one sample, sequenced in a study of blood T cell repertoires in COVID-19. Repertoires were generated with immunoSEQ multiplex PCR, while TCRdb's copy carries only in-frame clones and drops some. The sample shows about 270,000 clones, roughly 86% of them seen only once. Sequenced sample: peripheral blood. The receptors here all came from a middle-aged man with active or convalescent COVID-19.

This clone was counted a single time. This chain joins TRBV18 and TRBJ2-2, with 8 bases that match TRBD1. Germline CDR1 and CDR2: KGHSH and LQKENI. The CDR3 consists of 17 residues. The junction had 6 bases not matched to a gene; V was cut back by 2 bases and J by 1 base. The CDR3 bases are TGTGCCAGCTCACCATTTGCAGGACAGGGGAACACCGGGGAGCTGTTTTTT. Amino acid sequence: CASSPFAGQGNTGELFF.

The gene calls are TRBV2 and TRBJ2-2; possible D gene TRBD1, 6 bases. From germline, CDR1 is SNHLY and CDR2 FYNNEI. The V and J ends lost 4 bases and 1 base respectively, with 10 bases between them. This CDR3 has 15 residues. In nucleotides, the CDR3 is TGTGCCAGCAGTGGGGGACATCTGAACACCGGGGAGCTGTTTTTT. It codes for CASSGGHLNTGELFF.

The rearrangement links TRBV2 to TRBJ2-7; TRBD1 matches 10 bases. The CDR3 is made up of 14 amino acids. Germline V gene lookup returns CDR1 SNHLY and CDR2 FYNNEI. V dropped 6 bases and J dropped 3; count of bases not matched to a gene: 5. The CDR3 nucleotides are TGTGCCAGCAGCGGACAGGGGGGATTCTACGAGCAGTACTTC. It encodes CASSGQGGFYEQYF.

The chain carries TRBV19 and TRBJ2-1, with a possible D match to TRBD2 (5 bases). CDR3 length equals 16 residues. Germline assignment: CDR1 LNHDA and CDR2 SQIVND (reference sequence). Between the trimmed V and J ends, which lost 7 bases and 4 bases, there was a span of 20 bases. The CDR3 here is CASTKLPGLDYNEQFF. The CDR3 bases are TGTGCCAGTACCAAGTTGCCGGGATTGGATTACAATGAGCAGTTCTTC.

The V call is TRBV9, the J call TRBJ2-5; TRBD2 agrees at 12 bases. Germline CDR1 and CDR2: SGDLS and YYNGEE. Trimming took 2 bases from V and 5 from J; bases not matched to a gene: 7. This CDR3 contains 16 residues. The CDR3 protein is CASSVASGRAGETQYF. The CDR3 bases are TGTGCCAGCAGCGTCGCTAGCGGGAGGGCGGGGGAGACCCAGTACTTC.

As concerns this clone: The same CDR3 can be traced to other DNA sequences in this sample. This chain links TRBV27 with TRBJ1-5, with 10 nucleotides matching TRBD1. This CDR3 region has 14 residues. The V segment lost 3 bases and the J segment 4 bases; nucleotides outside the gene matches: 0. Looked up from germline, CDR1 is MNHEY and CDR2 is SMNVEV (reference sequence). The CDR3: CASSLDRGNQPQHF. The DNA for the CDR3 is TGTGCCAGCAGTTTGGACAGGGGGAATCAGCCCCAGCATTTT.

This clone showed up just once. The rearrangement joins TRBV4-1 to TRBJ2-6, with a weak D call TRBD1 (6 bases). This CDR3 has 20 residues. V was clipped by 5 bases and J by 0 bases, with 23 bases between them. The germline V gene encodes CDR1 MGHRA and CDR2 YSYEKL. The CDR3 sequence is CASSKWLQQGSSSGANVLTF. The CDR3, as DNA: TGCGCCAGCAGCAAGTGGCTCCAACAGGGATCTTCCTCTGGGGCCAACGTCCTGACTTTC.

The chain joins TRBV12-3 or TRBV12-4 to TRBJ2-1; D is uncertain. Deletions cut 3 bases from V and 9 bases from J, with 9 bases between. This CDR3 comprises 12 residues. The CDR3 DNA follows: TGTGCCAGCAGTTTTACCTTACTTGAGCAGTTCTTC. Translation: CASSFTLLEQFF.

The genes are TRBV19 and TRBJ2-5; no reliable D call. The CDR3 totals 14 residues. V dropped 3 bases and J dropped 5 bases, with 13 bases sitting between them. Germline CDR1 reads LNHDA; CDR2 reads SQIVND (reference sequence). The CDR3 coding sequence is TGTGCCAGTAGTATTTCTTGGGCCGCGGAGACCCAGTACTTC. This codes for CASSISWAAETQYF.

The genes are TRBV28 and TRBJ1-4; 9 bases are a match to TRBD1. This CDR3 region has 15 residues. V trimming: 3 bases; J trimming: 8 bases; junction bases outside the gene matches: 7. CDR1 MDHEN and CDR2 SYDVKM come from the germline V gene. As DNA, the CDR3 is TGTGCCAGCAGTTTTCGGGACAGGGTATGGGAAAAACTGTTTTTT. Its translation: CASSFRDRVWEKLFF.

This chain uses TRBV7-2 with TRBJ1-3; no reliable D call. The CDR3 has 15 residues. Per the germline V gene, CDR1 is SGHTA and CDR2 is FQGNSA. Trimming removed 4 bases from V and 0 bases from J, with 10 bases in between. CDR3 amino acids: CASSSPGLSGNTIYF. The CDR3 region has the DNA TGTGCCAGCAGCTCGCCTGGGCTCTCTGGAAACACCATATATTTT.

The chain has TRBV5-4 and TRBJ1-4; D is uncertain. The CDR3 totals 14 residues. The germline V gene encodes CDR1 SGHNT and CDR2 YYREEE (reference sequence). Trimming stripped 0 bases from V and 10 bases from J, with 13 bases between. The CDR3 region is CASSLGVDPGKLFF. The CDR3, as DNA: TGTGCCAGCAGCTTGGGGGTCGACCCGGGAAAACTGTTTTTT. The full variable domain, completed using reference TRBV5-4 and TRBJ1-4, is ETGVTQSPTHLIKTRGQQVTLRCSSQSGHNTVSWYQQALGQGPQFIFQYYREEENGRGNFPPRFSGLQFPNYSSELNVNALELDDSALYLCASSLGVDPGKLFFGSGTQLSVL.

This clone has a single count. This chain uses TRBV5-4 with TRBJ2-7; 9 nucleotides line up with TRBD2. After removal of 5 bases from V and 2 bases from J, the junction contained 8 bases not matched to a gene. The CDR3 has 15 amino acids. The germline gives CDR1 SGHNT, CDR2 YYREEE (reference sequence). The CDR3 loop reads CASSSPGLAPYEQYF. CDR3 DNA: TGTGCCAGCAGTTCTCCGGGACTAGCTCCCTACGAGCAGTACTTC.

This sequence joins TRBV9 and TRBJ1-2; D perhaps matches TRBD1 (5 bases). Germline V gives CDR1 SGDLS, CDR2 YYNGEE. The V end lost 3 bases, the J end lost 1 base, and 10 bases lay between the germline ends. The CDR3 has 14 amino acids. DNA of the CDR3: TGTGCCAGCAGCGCCCTAGGGGATAACTATGGCTACACCTTC. Its translation is CASSALGDNYGYTF.

The rearrangement joins TRBV28 to TRBJ1-5; D is unresolved. The CDR3 runs to 14 residues. V lost 8 bases to trimming and J lost 7 bases, with 18 bases between them. Germline V gene sequence: CDR1 MDHEN, CDR2 SYDVKM. CDR3 bases: TGTGCCAGCTTTAGTGAAGCCGTCCGCCAGCCCCAGCATTTT. Its protein is CASFSEAVRQPQHF. The entire variable domain, with the rest obtained from reference TRBV28 and TRBJ1-5, is as follows: DVKVTQSSRYLVKRTGEKVFLECVQDMDHENMFWYRQDPGLGLRLIYFSYDVKMKEKGDIPEGYSVSREKKERFSLILESASTNQTSMYLCASFSEAVRQPQHFGDGTRLSIL.

This clone came up once. The chain combines TRBV11-3 with TRBJ2-3; 8 bases are a match to TRBD2. The CDR3 is 16 amino acids. CDR1 and CDR2 (germline): SGHNT, YENEEA. J lost 3 bases, V lost 1 base, and 6 bases had no gene match. CDR3 DNA sequence: TGTGCCAGCAGCTTAGGTCGAGCGGGAGAAACAGATACGCAGTATTTT. It yields the protein CASSLGRAGETDTQYF.

The CDR3 DNA sequence: TGTGCCAGCAGCGTCCGACTGGCCGGGACTAGCGGGGGCAATGAGCAGTTCTTC. It translates to CASSVRLAGTSGGNEQFF. The rearrangement uses TRBV9 and TRBJ2-1; the match to TRBD2 covers 14 bases. The germline gives CDR1 SGDLS, CDR2 YYNGEE. V lost 2 bases, J lost 6 bases, and 10 bases stayed unmatched. This CDR3 spans 18 amino acids.

This chain links TRBV21-1 with TRBJ2-7; TRBD1, the table's D call, lacks a check against the DNA. TRBV21-1 counts as a pseudogene. This CDR3 contains 13 residues. The CDR3 loop reads CARTGFPPYEQYF. CDR3 sequence (DNA): TGTGCCAGGACAGGATTCCCCCCTTACGAGCAGTACTTC.

The chain has TRBV7-9 and TRBJ2-3, with a weak D call TRBD1 (6 bases). CDR1 and CDR2 from the germline V gene are SEHNR and FQNEAQ (reference sequence). This CDR3 has 14 amino acids. Between the trimmed V and J ends, which lost 7 bases and 2 bases, there was a span of 13 bases. In DNA, the CDR3 is TGTGCCAGCAACAGGGCCCTTCCCACAGATACGCAGTATTTT. It codes for CASNRALPTDTQYF.

As to this clone: Distinct nucleotide sequences in the sample also encode this CDR3. This rearrangement joins TRBV6-5 to TRBJ2-3; 7 nucleotides agree with TRBD2. Trimming took 6 bases from V and 3 from J; bases not matched to a gene: 0. Germline assignment: CDR1 MNHEY and CDR2 SVGAGI. CDR3 length equals 12 residues. CDR3 nucleotides: TGTGCCAGCAGGGGGGGGACAGATACGCAGTATTTT. It codes for CASRGGTDTQYF.

A remark on this clone: The identical CDR3 is also encoded by other nucleotide sequences in the sample. V usage is TRBV24-1 and J usage is TRBJ2-2; weak D call: TRBD1 (5 bases). This CDR3 region has 14 residues. Trimming removed 5 bases from V and 2 bases from J, with 8 bases in between. Germline V lookup: CDR1 KGHDR, CDR2 SFDVKD. Here the CDR3 reads CATSGTSNTGELFF. The DNA of the CDR3 is TGTGCCACCAGTGGGACATCCAACACCGGGGAGCTGTTTTTT.

The CDR3 spells CASSIGGTGPGPEQFF. The CDR3 DNA follows: TGTGCCAGTAGTATCGGGGGGACAGGACCCGGGCCAGAGCAGTTCTTC. This rearrangement joins TRBV19 to TRBJ2-1, with a tentative D call TRBD1 (8 bases). The CDR3 is made up of 16 amino acids. Germline CDR1 LNHDA, CDR2 SQIVND (reference sequence). Trimming pared 3 bases from V and 10 bases from J, leaving 22 bases between.

This chain connects TRBV5-4 to TRBJ2-5, with 8 bases aligning to TRBD1. Germline trimming cut 7 bases from V and 0 bases from J; bases unmatched to any gene: 8. The CDR3 contains 15 residues. Germline CDR1 SGHNT, CDR2 YYREEE (reference sequence). DNA for the CDR3: TGTGCCAGCGGCAAGACAGGGGAGTACCAAGAGACCCAGTACTTC. It yields the protein CASGKTGEYQETQYF.

The chain recombines TRBV14 with TRBJ2-7, with a possible D match to TRBD2 (5 bases). CDR1 SGHDN and CDR2 FVKESK come from the germline V gene. The CDR3 is 16 residues long. The V end lost 3 bases, the J end lost 9 bases, and 24 bases lay between the germline ends. The CDR3 DNA is TGTGCCAGCAGCCAGGGCGGAGGAGGACCCCTCGTTGGGCAGTACTTC. Translating gives CASSQGGGGPLVGQYF.

The chain has TRBV2 and TRBJ2-5, with TRBD1 matching 8 bases. The J segment lost 5 bases and the V segment lost 6 bases, leaving 11 bases of the junction unmatched. Germline V gene data show CDR1 as SNHLY and CDR2 as FYNNEI. The CDR3 sequence is 15 residues long. Here the CDR3 DNA reads TGTGCCAGCAGCGCTAGACAGGGGCGAGGGGAGACCCAGTACTTC. Translation gives CASSARQGRGETQYF. Using reference TRBV2 and TRBJ2-5 for the parts outside the CDR3, the full variable domain is EPEVTQTPSHQVTQMGQEVILRCVPISNHLYFYWYRQILGQKVEFLVSFYNNEISEKSEIFDDQFSVERPDGSNFTLKIRSTKLEDSAMYFCASSARQGRGETQYFGPGTRLLVL.

The chain has TRBV7-3 and TRBJ2-2; D uncertain. The V and J ends lost 1 base and 6 bases respectively, with 9 bases between them. CDR3 length: 14 residues. Germline V CDR1 and CDR2: SGHTA, FQGTGA. Written as DNA, the CDR3 is TGTGCCAGCAGCTTAAGCCCTGCGGCCGGGGAGCTGTTTTTT. Translation gives CASSLSPAAGELFF.

This chain links TRBV9 with TRBJ2-1, with D possibly being TRBD2 (5 bases). The CDR3 extends over 15 amino acids. V lost 5 bases and J 3 bases, leaving 15 bases between the germline ends. Germline CDR1 is SGDLS and CDR2 is YYNGEE. The CDR3 reads CASSLETTRYNEQFF. The CDR3, as DNA: TGTGCCAGCAGTTTAGAGACTACGCGCTACAATGAGCAGTTCTTC.

V and J are TRBV12-3 or TRBV12-4 and TRBJ2-7; a weak D match, TRBD2 (6 bases). V lost 3 bases, J lost 5 bases, and 11 bases lay in between. CDR3 length: 13 residues. CDR3 sequence (DNA): TGTGCCAGCAGTTTGGAGGGAGGTCACGAGCAGTACTTC. Encoded protein: CASSLEGGHEQYF.